This T cell receptor (beta chain) was documented in a study of cytomegalovirus exposure and HLA in healthy donors. The CDR3 has 16 amino acids. CDR1 is MNHEY, CDR2 SVGAGI, per germline. V lost 2 bases and J 2 bases, leaving 13 bases between the germline ends. It was with 60 Vbeta and 13 Jbeta primers that the PCR ran. This table comes from immunoSEQ multiplex PCR, and its TCRdb copy is limited to in-frame clones, with some not included. Here the sample spans 130,000 to 150,000 clones, 77% being singletons. General study results and limits: The study dropped some indistinguishable V segments, TRBV6-2 and TRBV6-3 among them.

As for this clone: Its antigen remains unidentified.

The chain combines TRBV6-5 with TRBJ1-3; D gene uncertain. The sequence derives from a woman aged 45-59 years in good health and CMV-seronegative. The material sequenced was PBMCs. CDR3 in DNA: TGTGCCAGCAGTTACGGTATGGAGTCCCCTGGAAACACCATATATTTT. This translates into CASSYGMESPGNTIYF.